A selection of T cell receptor beta chains follows, all from one sample in a study of blood T cell repertoires in COVID-19. Here immunoSEQ multiplex PCR was the method, and the copy in TCRdb shows in-frame clones only, minus some. The table records 300,000 to 350,000 clones, roughly nine tenths of them present only once. Sample: PBMCs or T cells enriched from blood (not recorded which). These receptors all stem from a woman aged 25 to 39 who had recovered from COVID-19. Both conserved end residues are part of each CDR3. A D gene is named only where the DNA matches it firmly. Only some rows state a clone size, as once, few, many or a class for expanded clones.

. | TRBJ1-5 | 15 | TRBV5-1 | TRBD1 | TGCGCCAGCAGCCCGGGGACAGGGGGAAATCAGCCCCAGCATTTT | CASSPGTGGNQPQHF
few | TRBJ1-2 | 13 | TRBV30 | . | TGTGCCTGGAGTAAGACAGATAGCTATGGCTACACCTTC | CAWSKTDSYGYTF
. | TRBJ2-7 | 13 | TRBV2 | . | TGTGCCAGCAGATGGACAGAAAGCTACGAGCAGTACTTC | CASRWTESYEQYF
. | TRBJ1-2 | 12 | TRBV27 | TRBD1 | TGTGCCAGGAGGGACAGACGCTATGGCTACACCTTC | CARRDRRYGYTF
. | TRBJ2-7 | 15 | TRBV3-1/TRBV3-2 | . | TGTGCCAGCAGCCAAGAGGGCAGGGGATCCTACGAGCAGTACTTC | CASSQEGRGSYEQYF
. | TRBJ2-2 | 16 | TRBV6-5 | TRBD1 | TGTGCCAGCAGTTCATCCAGGGGGCTTGGCACCGGGGAGCTGTTTTTT | CASSSSRGLGTGELFF
. | TRBJ2-1 | 12 | TRBV25-1 | . | TGTGCCAGCAGTGTCCATTACAATGAGCAGTTCTTC | CASSVHYNEQFF
. | TRBJ1-2 | 13 | TRBV10-1 | TRBD1 | TGCGCCAGCAGTGAAGACAGGGGGTTCGGCTACACCTTC | CASSEDRGFGYTF
once | TRBJ2-5 | 18 | TRBV7-9 | TRBD1 | TGTGCCAGCAGCTTAGCGCGGGGACAGGGGGAAGGTCGGGAGACCCAGTACTTC | CASSLARGQGEGRETQYF
. | TRBJ2-6 | 16 | TRBV2 | TRBD2 | TGTGCCAGCAGTTCAAGGGAGGGTCGGGGGGCCAACGTCCTGACTTTC | CASSSREGRGANVLTF
. | TRBJ1-2 | 14 | TRBV5-4 | TRBD1 | TGTGCCAGCAGCTTTTTCCAGGGGGCCCATGGCTACACCTTC | CASSFFQGAHGYTF
few | TRBJ1-1 | 15 | TRBV7-2 | . | TGTGCCAGCGGGAGGGACGGAATGTGGAACACTGAAGCTTTCTTT | CASGRDGMWNTEAFF
once | TRBJ2-1 | 16 | TRBV15 | . | TGTGCCACCAGCAGAGATACGGGGGACGTCTACAATGAGCAGTTCTTC | CATSRDTGDVYNEQFF
. | TRBJ2-7 | 13 | TRBV2 | . | TGTGCCAGCAGTGCCTTCGCCCAGGGCGAGCAGTACTTC | CASSAFAQGEQYF
. | TRBJ2-2 | 14 | TRBV7-2 | TRBD1 | TGTGCCAGCAGCTTGACAGGGGCCACCGGGGAGCTGTTTTTT | CASSLTGATGELFF
. | TRBJ1-2 | 14 | TRBV30 | TRBD1 | TGTGCCTGCGGCCGGGACAGGGGGTCTTATGGCTACACCTTC | CACGRDRGSYGYTF
. | TRBJ2-7 | 14 | TRBV3-1/TRBV3-2 | TRBD1 | TGTGCCAGCAGCCCGCGACAGGGTGGATACGAGCAGTACTTC | CASSPRQGGYEQYF
. | TRBJ1-6 | 20 | TRBV18 | TRBD1 | TGTGCCAGCTCACCGACATCGGACAGGGGAAGACCCATGGGGGGTTCACCCCTCCACTTT | CASSPTSDRGRPMGGSPLHF
once | TRBJ1-1 | 14 | TRBV6-5 | . | TGTGCCAGCAGTCAGGCGGCAGGGAGGACTGAAGCTTTCTTT | CASSQAAGRTEAFF
once | TRBJ2-4 | 15 | TRBV19 | TRBD1 | TGTGCCAGTAGTATAGAACAGGGGGTCAAAAACATTCAGTACTTC | CASSIEQGVKNIQYF
. | TRBJ1-2 | 16 | TRBV18 | . | TGTGCCAGCTCACCGCCCGGGGGGGACCTAAACTATGGCTACACCTTC | CASSPPGGDLNYGYTF
. | TRBJ1-5 | 15 | TRBV28 | . | TGTGCCAGCAAACGCGACAGTGGTAGCAATCAGCCCCAGCATTTT | CASKRDSGSNQPQHF
. | TRBJ1-2 | 16 | TRBV19 | TRBD1 | TGTGCCAGTAGTCAGACCGGGACAGGGTTCTACTATGGCTACACCTTC | CASSQTGTGFYYGYTF
. | TRBJ2-2 | 17 | TRBV19 | TRBD2 | TGTGCCACCCTCCAGTCTAGCGGGGGCATGAACACCGGGGAGCTGTTTTTT | CATLQSSGGMNTGELFF
. | TRBJ1-5 | 15 | TRBV6-4 | TRBD1 | TGTGCCAGCAGAGCGCGGACAGGGGGCCATCAGCCCCAGCATTTT | CASRARTGGHQPQHF
. | TRBJ1-6 | 13 | TRBV27 | TRBD1 | TGTGCCAGCAAAGCAGGGGGATTTTCACCCCTCCACTTT | CASKAGGFSPLHF
. | TRBJ1-2 | 13 | TRBV28 | . | TGTGCCAGCAGACTACCCACTAACTATGGCTACACCTTC | CASRLPTNYGYTF
. | TRBJ1-6 | 16 | TRBV7-2 | TRBD1 | TGTGCCAGCAGCGCGAAAAACAGGGGGCGTAATTCACCCCTCCACTTT | CASSAKNRGRNSPLHF
. | TRBJ1-4 | 14 | TRBV7-9 | TRBD1 | TGTGCCAGCAGCTCATCAGGGGGTAGGGAAAAACTGTTTTTT | CASSSSGGREKLFF
. | TRBJ1-2 | 13 | TRBV11-2 | TRBD1 | TGTGCCAGCAGCACCTGGGACAGCTATGGCTACACCTTC | CASSTWDSYGYTF
. | TRBJ2-3 | 16 | TRBV27 | TRBD2 | TGTGCCAGCAGTTTATCGGCGGGACTAGCAAAAGATACGCAGTATTTT | CASSLSAGLAKDTQYF
. | TRBJ2-5 | 16 | TRBV27 | TRBD2 | TGTGCCAGCAGTTTAACTAGCGGGGGGCTCCAAGAGACCCAGTACTTC | CASSLTSGGLQETQYF
. | TRBJ2-2 | 17 | TRBV24-1 | TRBD1 | TGTGCCACCAGCCCTCAGGGGAGACAGGGGGCTTCCGGGGAGCTGTTTTTT | CATSPQGRQGASGELFF
few | TRBJ1-1 | 15 | TRBV7-9 | TRBD1 | TGTGCCAGCAGCCCCAGACAGGGGGGGAACACTGAAGCTTTCTTT | CASSPRQGGNTEAFF
. | TRBJ1-2 | 13 | TRBV5-1 | TRBD1 | TGCGCCAGCACGGGAGGGGGCGTTCTTGGCTACACCTTC | CASTGGGVLGYTF
. | TRBJ1-3 | 13 | TRBV10-3 | TRBD1 | TGTGCCATCAGGGACAGGTCTGGAAACACCATATATTTT | CAIRDRSGNTIYF
. | TRBJ2-7 | 12 | TRBV28 | TRBD2 | TGTGCCAGCAGATACTTCGGGGGGATGCAGTACTTC | CASRYFGGMQYF
. | TRBJ1-1 | 14 | TRBV7-6 | . | TGTGCCAGCAGCCCAGGATTCACGAACACTGAAGCTTTCTTT | CASSPGFTNTEAFF
. | TRBJ2-7 | 11 | TRBV20-1 | TRBD2 | TGCAGTGCCAGCGGGGGAGGCGAGCAGTACTTC | CSASGGGEQYF
. | TRBJ1-6 | 17 | TRBV19 | TRBD1 | TGTGCCAGTAGGGGACAGGGACAGGGGGCAAAGAGTTCACCCCTCCACTTT | CASRGQGQGAKSSPLHF
once | TRBJ2-1 | 13 | TRBV2 | . | TGTGCCAGCAGTGAACAGGGTTTCGATGAGCAGTTCTTC | CASSEQGFDEQFF
. | TRBJ2-7 | 16 | TRBV9 | TRBD1 | TGTGCCAGCAGCGGAACCGGGACAGGGGTACACCACGAGCAGTACTTC | CASSGTGTGVHHEQYF
. | TRBJ1-2 | 16 | TRBV4-1 | TRBD1 | TGCGCCAGCAGCCAAGTAAGGGACAGGGGGACCGATGGCTACACCTTC | CASSQVRDRGTDGYTF
. | TRBJ1-1 | 15 | TRBV11-2 | . | TGTGCCAGCAGCTTGGCCAGGGGCCGGACAACTGAAGCTTTCTTT | CASSLARGRTTEAFF
. | TRBJ2-5 | 13 | TRBV9 | . | TGTGCCAGCAGCGTAGTTCCTCAAGAGACCCAGTACTTC | CASSVVPQETQYF
once | TRBJ2-3 | 16 | TRBV5-4 | TRBD2 | TGTGCCAGCAGGCCTTCGGAGCGGGGGGGCCCAGATACGCAGTATTTT | CASRPSERGGPDTQYF
. | TRBJ1-1 | 15 | TRBV9 | . | TGTGCCAGCAGCGTAGTCGAAGGGGGGAACACTGAAGCTTTCTTT | CASSVVEGGNTEAFF
. | TRBJ2-3 | 14 | TRBV6-5 | TRBD1 | TGTGCCAGCAGACTGGACAGGTGGACAGATACGCAGTATTTT | CASRLDRWTDTQYF
. | TRBJ1-3 | 15 | TRBV7-2 | TRBD1 | TGTGCCAGCAGCCTGACAGGGCAGGTTGGAAACACCATATATTTT | CASSLTGQVGNTIYF
. | TRBJ2-7 | 13 | TRBV6-5 | . | TGTGCCAGCAGTTCCACAGGACGATACGAGCAGTACTTC | CASSSTGRYEQYF
. | TRBJ1-4 | 15 | TRBV5-1 | TRBD1 | TGCGCCAGCAGCACAGGGGGTTCGGGAAATGAAAAACTGTTTTTT | CASSTGGSGNEKLFF
once | TRBJ2-2 | 15 | TRBV7-2 | TRBD1 | TGTGCCAGCAGCCCAGGGGGCGCAAGGACCGGGGAGCTGTTTTTT | CASSPGGARTGELFF
. | TRBJ1-1 | 15 | TRBV5-8 | TRBD1 | TGTGCCAGCAGCTTCAAAGGTACAGGGGAATTGGGAGCTTTCTTT | CASSFKGTGELGAFF
. | TRBJ2-1 | 15 | TRBV2 | TRBD1 | TGTGCCAGCAGGCTCGACAGGGGGCGAGACAATGAGCAGTTCTTC | CASRLDRGRDNEQFF
. | TRBJ1-1 | 14 | TRBV28 | . | TGTGCCAGCAGCCTTTCCGGGACACCCAACGAAGCTTTCTTT | CASSLSGTPNEAFF
. | TRBJ1-3 | 17 | TRBV7-9 | TRBD1 | TGTGCCAGCAGCCTCGGGACAGGGCCATCCTCTGGAAACACCATATATTTT | CASSLGTGPSSGNTIYF
. | TRBJ2-7 | 13 | TRBV29-1 | TRBD2 | TGCAGCGTTGTAGGAGCGGGAGGAAACGAGCAGTACTTC | CSVVGAGGNEQYF